This is a list of T cell receptor beta chains from one sample in a study of radiotherapy plus CTLA-4 blockade in lung cancer. Only in-frame clones appear in the TCRdb table, and some are missing; sequencing was by immunoSEQ multiplex PCR. This sample has around 44,000 clones, with around 88% found just once. The specimen comprised peripheral blood, sampled from a patient treated with radiotherapy plus ipilimumab. The origin of the receptors is a human donor with non-small cell lung cancer that progressed on radiotherapy plus ipilimumab. Some clones in this sample may be carry-over from other donors' samples. Each CDR3 is given with its conserved first and last residue. A D gene is named only where the DNA matches it firmly. A row's size may be missing; if present it is once, few, many or a size class.

D gene,clone size,J gene,V gene,CDR3 DNA,CDR3 protein
TRBD2,.,TRBJ2-3,TRBV2,TGTGCCAGCAGTGGACTAGCGGATACGCAGTATTTT,CASSGLADTQYF
.,.,TRBJ2-1,TRBV5-4,TGTGCCAGCAGCTTGGGAGGAAATGAGCAGTTCTTC,CASSLGGNEQFF
.,.,TRBJ2-1,TRBV5-1,TGCGCCAGCAGCTTGGGTGGAATGTCAGGGGATGAGCAGTTCTTC,CASSLGGMSGDEQFF
TRBD1,.,TRBJ1-1,TRBV7-2,TGTGCCAGCCGCCGATTTGACAGGGGAGGGACTGAAGCTTTCTTT,CASRRFDRGGTEAFF
TRBD1,.,TRBJ2-1,TRBV27,TGTGCCAGCCAGGGGGTTCCCTACAATGAGCAGTTCTTC,CASQGVPYNEQFF
TRBD2,.,TRBJ2-2,TRBV7-9,TGTGCCAGCAGCTTACCCTCTAGCGGGGGAACCGGGGAGCTGTTTTTT,CASSLPSSGGTGELFF
TRBD1,.,TRBJ1-1,TRBV28,TGTGCCAGCAGTTTAAACAGGGGAGCGTTTGAAGCTTTCTTT,CASSLNRGAFEAFF
.,.,TRBJ1-2,TRBV7-8,TGTGCCAGCAGCTTAGAGAGGTTCCTTCCCGCCGGTGGCTACACCTTC,CASSLERFLPAGGYTF
TRBD2,few,TRBJ2-7,TRBV5-3,TGTGCCAGAAGCTGCCCCGGGACTAGCGATTACGAGCAGTACTTC,CARSCPGTSDYEQYF
.,.,TRBJ1-2,TRBV7-3,TGTGCCAGCAGCGAAGGGGCAACGGATGGCTACACCTTC,CASSEGATDGYTF
.,.,TRBJ2-3,TRBV5-1,TGCGCCAGCAGCTTGATAGGACAGCCGACAGATACGCAGTATTTT,CASSLIGQPTDTQYF
.,.,TRBJ2-3,TRBV7-2,TGTGCCAGCAGCATGGGAGCGGATACGCAGTATTTT,CASSMGADTQYF
.,.,TRBJ1-2,TRBV10-1,TGCGCCAGCAGTGGGACAGCCAACTATGGCTACACCTTC,CASSGTANYGYTF
.,.,TRBJ1-5,TRBV4-2,TGTGCCAGCAGCCAAGGAGATGAGGGGGATCAGCCCCAGCATTTT,CASSQGDEGDQPQHF
TRBD2,once,TRBJ2-1,TRBV6-1,TGTGCCAGCAGTGGTCTAGCGGGGGTAACGTACAATGAGCAGTTCTTC,CASSGLAGVTYNEQFF
TRBD2,.,TRBJ2-3,TRBV2,TGTGCCAGTCGTCTAGCGGGATCCACAGATACGCAGTATTTT,CASRLAGSTDTQYF
.,.,TRBJ2-5,TRBV7-2,TGTGCCAGCAGCTTAGAACGGGGGAAAGAGACCCAGTACTTC,CASSLERGKETQYF
.,.,TRBJ2-7,TRBV10-1,TGCGCCAGCAGTGAGTCGAGGGTCAACGAGCAGTACTTC,CASSESRVNEQYF
.,once,TRBJ1-2,TRBV15,TGTGCCACCAGCAGCGGGGGTATCTATGGCTACACCTTC,CATSSGGIYGYTF
TRBD2,.,TRBJ2-1,TRBV7-8,TGTGCCAGCCGTTTCCCTCTGGGCGGGAGTGGTTCCGACGGCTCCTACAATGAGCAGTTCTTC,CASRFPLGGSGSDGSYNEQFF
.,.,TRBJ1-2,TRBV10-3,TGTGCCATCAGTGAGTCTAGCCGGAACTATGGCTACACCTTC,CAISESSRNYGYTF
.,.,TRBJ1-2,TRBV11-1,TGTGCCAGCAGCCCCTCGGGAGCTAACTATGGCTACACCTTC,CASSPSGANYGYTF
.,.,TRBJ1-1,TRBV2,TGTGCCAGCAGTGTTAGGGGTCTTGAAGTTTTGGGAGCTTTCTTT,CASSVRGLEVLGAFF
.,.,TRBJ1-1,TRBV15,TGTGCCACCAGCAGAGGACTACTGCCGGGCTGGGCTTTCTTT,CATSRGLLPGWAFF
.,.,TRBJ2-1,TRBV5-1,TGCGCCAGCAGCTTGGAGGACGGGAGTTACAATGAGCAGTTCTTC,CASSLEDGSYNEQFF
TRBD1,.,TRBJ1-5,TRBV10-3,TGTGCCATCAGTGAGCAGGGGGCAGGGGGTCCTCAGCCCCAGCATTTT,CAISEQGAGGPQPQHF
.,.,TRBJ2-7,TRBV20-1,TGCAGTGCGCAGGGTCTGATCGAGCAGTACTTC,CSAQGLIEQYF
.,.,TRBJ2-7,TRBV2,TGTGCCAGCAGTGGCCTCACCAGCTCCTACGAGCAGTACTTC,CASSGLTSSYEQYF
TRBD2,.,TRBJ2-3,TRBV5-1,TGCGCCAGCAGCGGGGTAGCGGGAGTGGGCACAGATACGCAGTATTTT,CASSGVAGVGTDTQYF
TRBD2,.,TRBJ2-1,TRBV27,TGTGCCAGCAGTTTTGGGACTAAACTCTACAATGAGCAGTTCTTC,CASSFGTKLYNEQFF
.,.,TRBJ1-5,TRBV2,TGTGCCAGCAGTGCTCCAGGGCTTCAGCCCCAGCATTTT,CASSAPGLQPQHF
TRBD1,.,TRBJ1-1,TRBV5-1,TGCGCCAGCAGCACCCAGGGGGCACGTTACTTTAGGACTGAAGCTTTCTTT,CASSTQGARYFRTEAFF
.,.,TRBJ1-5,TRBV14,TGTGCCAGCAGCCAAGAAAGGGACAACAGCAATCAGCCCCAGCATTTT,CASSQERDNSNQPQHF
TRBD2,.,TRBJ2-2,TRBV4-2,TGTGCCAGCAGTCGATCGGGGGGAGGCGGGACCGGGGAGCTGTTTTTT,CASSRSGGGGTGELFF
.,.,TRBJ2-2,TRBV6-6,TGTGCCAGCAGTCTACGGAGTGGAAGTACCGGGGAGCTGTTTTTT,CASSLRSGSTGELFF
TRBD2,.,TRBJ2-3,TRBV5-4,TGTGCCAGCAGCCTCGGACTAGCGGGAGTAAGGGGAAATAGCACAGATACGCAGTATTTT,CASSLGLAGVRGNSTDTQYF
TRBD1,.,TRBJ2-5,TRBV28,TGTGCCAGCAGTTCTCCGGGACAGGGCCAAGAGACCCAGTACTTC,CASSSPGQGQETQYF
.,.,TRBJ2-7,TRBV6-5,TGTGCCAGCAGTTACACGGGCTACGAGCAGTACTTC,CASSYTGYEQYF
TRBD2,.,TRBJ2-5,TRBV15,TGTGCCACCAGCAGGGCTTTAGCGGGCCAAGAGACCCAGTACTTC,CATSRALAGQETQYF
.,.,TRBJ2-3,TRBV5-1,TGCGCCAGCAGCCTCCCGGGGTCAGATACGCAGTATTTT,CASSLPGSDTQYF
.,.,TRBJ1-2,TRBV5-1,TGCGCCAGCAGCTTGGCCGCGGTTGGCACCTATGGCTACACCTTC,CASSLAAVGTYGYTF
TRBD1,.,TRBJ1-2,TRBV14,TGTGCCAGCAGCCAGACAGGGCTGGATGGCTACACCTTC,CASSQTGLDGYTF
TRBD1,once,TRBJ2-5,TRBV15,TGTGCCACCATCGGAGCTGGACAGGGGGCGGGAGAGACCCAGTACTTC,CATIGAGQGAGETQYF
TRBD2,.,TRBJ2-3,TRBV6-1,TGTGCCAGCAGTGAAGAGCGGGGTGGCACAGATACGCAGTATTTT,CASSEERGGTDTQYF
.,once,TRBJ2-3,TRBV12-1,TGTGCCAGCAGCTACGGGACAGACGATACGCAGTATTTT,CASSYGTDDTQYF
.,.,TRBJ2-7,TRBV7-6,TGTGCCAGCAGCCCCTACGCAGGGATCACCTACGAGCAGTACTTC,CASSPYAGITYEQYF
.,.,TRBJ2-7,TRBV6-1,TGTGCCAGCACTACGATCGCGGGGGAGCAGTACTTC,CASTTIAGEQYF
TRBD2,.,TRBJ2-3,TRBV13,TGTGCCAGCAGCCTCAGACTAGCGGGGGGCCACACAGATACGCAGTATTTT,CASSLRLAGGHTDTQYF
.,.,TRBJ2-7,TRBV6-1,TGTGCCAGCAGAGATCTCAGGGAGCAGTACTTC,CASRDLREQYF
TRBD2,few,TRBJ2-7,TRBV19,TGTGCCAGTAGTAAACGACCGGGACTAGCGAGCGAGCAGTACTTC,CASSKRPGLASEQYF
TRBD2,.,TRBJ2-7,TRBV30,TGTGCCTGGAGTCACAGCGGGAGTCCGGAGCAGTACTTC,CAWSHSGSPEQYF
TRBD2,once,TRBJ2-1,TRBV7-6,TGTGCCAGCAGCTTAGATGACGGGACTAGCGGTTTGTACAATGAGCAGTTCTTC,CASSLDDGTSGLYNEQFF
TRBD1,.,TRBJ2-2,TRBV30,TGTGCCTGGTCGGGACAGGGTCCCGGGGAGCTGTTTTTT,CAWSGQGPGELFF
.,.,TRBJ2-2,TRBV6-4,TGTGCCAGCTCCCAGCGGGCCGGGGAGCTGTTTTTT,CASSQRAGELFF
.,.,TRBJ2-2,TRBV29-1,TGCAGCGTAGACCGGGATTCGAACACCGGGGAGCTGTTTTTT,CSVDRDSNTGELFF
TRBD1,.,TRBJ2-3,TRBV6-6,TGTGCCAGCAGTTACGCCGGACAGGGCCTCACAGATACGCAGTATTTT,CASSYAGQGLTDTQYF